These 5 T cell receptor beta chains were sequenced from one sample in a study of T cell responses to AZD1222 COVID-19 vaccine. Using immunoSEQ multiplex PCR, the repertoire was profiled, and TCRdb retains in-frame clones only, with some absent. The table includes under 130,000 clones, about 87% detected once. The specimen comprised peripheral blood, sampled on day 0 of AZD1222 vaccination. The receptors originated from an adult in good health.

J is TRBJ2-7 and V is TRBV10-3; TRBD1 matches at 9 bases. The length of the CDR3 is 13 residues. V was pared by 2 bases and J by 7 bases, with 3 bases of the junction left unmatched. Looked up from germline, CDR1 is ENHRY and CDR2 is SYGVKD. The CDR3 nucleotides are TGTGCCATCAGTGAGGACAGGGGGTGGGAGCAGTACTTC. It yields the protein CAISEDRGWEQYF.

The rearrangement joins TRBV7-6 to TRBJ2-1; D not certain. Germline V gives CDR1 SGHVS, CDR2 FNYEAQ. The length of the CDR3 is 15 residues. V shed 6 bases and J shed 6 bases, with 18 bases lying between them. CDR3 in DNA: TGTGCCAGCAGAGGTTTAGTATCCAATGTCAATGAGCAGTTCTTC. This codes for CASRGLVSNVNEQFF. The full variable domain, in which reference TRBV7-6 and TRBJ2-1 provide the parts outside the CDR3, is GAGVSQSPRYKVTKRGQDVALRCDPISGHVSLYWYRQALGQGPEFLTYFNYEAQQDKSGLPNDRFSAERPEGSISTLTIQRTEQRDSAMYRCASRGLVSNVNEQFFGPGTRLTVL.

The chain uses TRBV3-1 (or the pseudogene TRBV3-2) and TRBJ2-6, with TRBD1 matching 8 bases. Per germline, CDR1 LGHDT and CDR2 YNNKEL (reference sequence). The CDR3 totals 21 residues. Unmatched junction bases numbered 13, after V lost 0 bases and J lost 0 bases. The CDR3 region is CASSQDHQLTGVLSGANVLTF. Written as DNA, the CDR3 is TGTGCCAGCAGCCAAGATCATCAATTGACAGGGGTCCTCTCTGGGGCCAACGTCCTGACTTTC.

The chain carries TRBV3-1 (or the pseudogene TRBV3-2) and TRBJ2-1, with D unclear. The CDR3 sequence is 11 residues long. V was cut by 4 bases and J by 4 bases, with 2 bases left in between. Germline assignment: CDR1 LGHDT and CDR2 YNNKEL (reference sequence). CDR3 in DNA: TGTGCCAGCAGCCGATACAATGAGCAGTTCTTC. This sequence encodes CASSRYNEQFF.

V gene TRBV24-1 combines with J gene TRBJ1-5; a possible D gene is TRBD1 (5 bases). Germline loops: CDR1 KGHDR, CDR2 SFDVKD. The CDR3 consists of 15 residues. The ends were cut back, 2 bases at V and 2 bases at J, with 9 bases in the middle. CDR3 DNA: TGTGCCACCAGTGATTCAGCGGGGGGCAATCAGCCCCAGCATTTT. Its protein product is CATSDSAGGNQPQHF.